This T cell receptor beta chain comes out of a study of identical twins (dated by TCRdb to the mid-2010s). In the study overall: TCR alpha and beta repertoires from monozygotic twins, unrelated adults of various ages and cord blood were deep-sequenced to test whether fetal clonotypes persist. To rule out contamination, replicate twin experiments were performed at different times with different library preparation protocols.

Beyond this particular receptor, the publication reports: Compared with coincidental sharing between unrelated individuals, out-of-frame TCR alpha sequences shared between twins had an excess of sequences with low generation probability. Zero-insertion analyses could be partly confounded by invariant T cells such as MAIT and iNKT, though diverse VJ usage argued against such confounding for most clonotypes. Conclusions relied on cross-sectional statistical analysis, since the same donors could not be followed over many years. Out-of-frame TCR alpha sharing in monozygotic twins was systematically underestimated by recombination models, whereas sharing between unrelated individuals was in agreement with the recombination models. The excess sharing between twins in beta out-of-frame sequences was weaker because fewer shared sequences reduced the signal-to-noise ratio. Abundant cord blood beta clonotypes had fewer insertions, young adult naive repertoires showed a similar but weaker trend, and memory repertoires showed no such trend.

All donors were healthy Caucasians. The twin cohort consisted of three pairs of female monozygotic twins, all aged roughly 18 to 29 years. Peripheral blood mononuclear cells were used as the source from which RNA for TCR libraries was isolated. A word on this clonotype: Its antigen is still unknown. Within one base of it there is no much larger clone, and no base qualities were kept.

In the germline V gene (reference sequence), CDR1 corresponds to LNHDA and CDR2 to SQIVND. Including the terminal cysteine and phenylalanine, the CDR3 comprises 13 residues. The kept DNA is CDR3 alone, 39 bases in frame from the first base. V is clipped by 6 bases and J by 2 bases, and the sequence between their germline boundaries is 10 bases long. The library relied on 5' RACE. Data came from an Illumina HiSeq 2000. Template switching introduced a universal primer binding site; the final cDNA contained a unique molecular identifier, enabling accurate counting of TCR cDNA molecules. Specific primers in the conserved constant-segment region were used to synthesize first-strand cDNA for the TCR alpha and beta chains. To control for contamination, every cDNA library was double barcoded, receiving both a SMART-Mk sample barcode and Illumina barcodes. Two successive PCR steps introduced TruSeq adapter sequences along with Illumina sample barcodes. Sequencing of the TCR alpha and beta cDNA libraries was done on the Illumina HiSeq platform using custom primers. Regarding the original processing steps: Unique molecular identifiers were extracted from raw reads with MiGEC, and CDR3 positions were determined with MiXCR. For each individual, recombination models were inferred using an EM algorithm with the repgenHMM and IGoR tools. Shared clonotypes were analyzed with the tcR package in R, and sharing was normalized by the product of cloneset sizes. To study raw recombination free of thymic and clonal selection effects, out-of-frame nonproductive sequences were analyzed. TCRdb redid the processing of the public reads, applying fastp at Q25 and MiXCR, and retained in-frame beta chains. Each CDR3 protein appears once, grouped with its most common genes and DNA. The V and J calls come from TCRdb's annotation, not from the publication. This sample gives 700,000 or so distinct CDR3 sequences in total; about 20% of them show up just once. Of the sample, approximately 4.5% is held by the ten largest clones.

These data were also filed under a second study, of T cells expressing NK-cell markers. According to the second study: TCR beta-chain repertoires were profiled in sorted CD3+CD56+NKG2C+, CD3+CD56+NKG2C- and CD3+CD56-NKG2C+ T-cell subsets from seven or eight donors. Among the eight sequenced donors, only one was HCMV-seronegative, while the other seven were HCMV-seropositive. In several experiments an anti-gammadeltaTCR antibody was added to restrict sorting to alphabetaTCR-expressing T cells. In about six donors, the dominant CD3+CD56+NKG2C+ clonotypes were found to rank among the top 10 CD8+ clonotypes and to make up about 1.0-7.5% of CD8+ T cells. Those dominant clonotypes were again the most abundant among CD3+CD56-NKG2C+ cells in a handful of donors, at about 28.3-65%. Whether the expanded NKG2C-expressing T cell clones were specific for HCMV antigens remained unclear. The study sequenced eight donors, all healthy volunteers chosen at random: three men and five women. To determine HCMV serostatus, a commercial ELISA kit was used to detect HCMV-specific IgG in serum. For over five donors, bulk peripheral blood T-cell repertoires were also sequenced from unsorted PBMC. MIGEC handled demultiplexing of the reads and grouping by UMI, while MiTCR was used to assemble and quantify clonotypes. To exclude erroneous sequences, any TCR cDNA sequence not supported by at least two reads was discarded. Downstream repertoire analysis used the tcR package, and clonotypes were matched across fractions by CDR3 nucleotide sequence plus V segment. Antigen specificity was annotated against VDJdb with VDJmatch, allowing one amino acid substitution in CDR3.

The sample comprised PBMCs. The source is a woman in her late teens or twenties in good health. Recombination joined TRBV19 with TRBJ1-2; D gene: possibly TRBD1, on 6 matching bases. The CDR3 reads as follows: CASSHGQNYGYTF. The base sequence is TGTGCCAGTAGCCACGGACAGAACTATGGCTACACCTTC.